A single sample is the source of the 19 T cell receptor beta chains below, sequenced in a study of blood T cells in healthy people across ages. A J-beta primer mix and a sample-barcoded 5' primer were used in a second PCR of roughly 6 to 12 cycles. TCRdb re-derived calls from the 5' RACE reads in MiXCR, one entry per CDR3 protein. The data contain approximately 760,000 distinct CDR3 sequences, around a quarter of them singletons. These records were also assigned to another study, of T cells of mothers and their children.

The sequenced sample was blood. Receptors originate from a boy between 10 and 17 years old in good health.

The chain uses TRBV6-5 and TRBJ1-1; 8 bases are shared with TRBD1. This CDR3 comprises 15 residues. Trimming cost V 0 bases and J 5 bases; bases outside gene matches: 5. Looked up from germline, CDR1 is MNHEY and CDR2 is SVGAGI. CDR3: CASSYSVTGDTEAFF. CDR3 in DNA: TGTGCCAGCAGTTACTCCGTGACAGGGGATACTGAAGCTTTCTTT.

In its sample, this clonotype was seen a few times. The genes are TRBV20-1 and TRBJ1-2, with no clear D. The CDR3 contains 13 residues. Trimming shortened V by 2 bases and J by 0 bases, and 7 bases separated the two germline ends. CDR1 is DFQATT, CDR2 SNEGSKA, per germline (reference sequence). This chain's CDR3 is CSARPGTNYGYTF. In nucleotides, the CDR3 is TGCAGTGCTAGACCGGGAACTAACTATGGCTACACCTTC.

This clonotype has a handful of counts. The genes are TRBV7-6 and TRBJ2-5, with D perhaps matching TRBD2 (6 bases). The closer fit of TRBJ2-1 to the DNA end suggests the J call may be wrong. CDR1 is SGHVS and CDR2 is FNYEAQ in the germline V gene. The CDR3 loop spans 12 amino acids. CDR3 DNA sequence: TGTGCCAGCGGTCCACGGGAGTTTGAGCAGTTCTTC. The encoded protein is CASGPREFEQFF.

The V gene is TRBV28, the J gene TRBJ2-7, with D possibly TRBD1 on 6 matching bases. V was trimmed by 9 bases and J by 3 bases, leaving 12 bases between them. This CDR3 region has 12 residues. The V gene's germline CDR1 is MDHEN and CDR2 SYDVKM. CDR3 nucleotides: TGTGCCAGTGGGGACATACTCTACGAGCAGTACTTC. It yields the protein CASGDILYEQYF.

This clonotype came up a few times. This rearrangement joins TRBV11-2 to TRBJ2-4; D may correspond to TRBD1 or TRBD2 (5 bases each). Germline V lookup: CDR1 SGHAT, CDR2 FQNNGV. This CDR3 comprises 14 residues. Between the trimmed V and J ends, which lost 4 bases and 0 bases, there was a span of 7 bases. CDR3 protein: CASSWDQAKNIQYF. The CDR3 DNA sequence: TGTGCCAGCAGCTGGGACCAAGCCAAAAACATTCAGTACTTC.

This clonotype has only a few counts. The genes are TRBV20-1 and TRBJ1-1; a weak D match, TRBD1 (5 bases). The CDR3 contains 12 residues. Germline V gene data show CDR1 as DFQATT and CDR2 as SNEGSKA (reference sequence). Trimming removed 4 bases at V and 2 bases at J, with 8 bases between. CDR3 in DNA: TGCAGTGCTATAGGGGCCAACACTGAAGCTTTCTTT. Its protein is CSAIGANTEAFF.

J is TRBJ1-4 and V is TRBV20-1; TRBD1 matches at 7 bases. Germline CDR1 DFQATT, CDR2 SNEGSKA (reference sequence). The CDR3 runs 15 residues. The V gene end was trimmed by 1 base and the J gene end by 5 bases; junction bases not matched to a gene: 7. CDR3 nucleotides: TGCAGTGCTAGAGTGCCGGGACAGTCAAATGAAAAACTGTTTTTT. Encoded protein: CSARVPGQSNEKLFF.

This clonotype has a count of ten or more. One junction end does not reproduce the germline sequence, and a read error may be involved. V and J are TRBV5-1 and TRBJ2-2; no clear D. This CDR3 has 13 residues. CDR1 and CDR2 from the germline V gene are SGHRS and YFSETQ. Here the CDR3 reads CASSLGYTGELFF. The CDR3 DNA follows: TGTGCCAGCAGCTTAGGGTACACCGGGGAGCTGTTTTTT.

The CDR3 DNA sequence: TGTGCCAGCAACATACTAGGGAGTTCCTACAATGAGCAGTTCTTC. This sequence encodes CASNILGSSYNEQFF. The chain is built from TRBV28 and TRBJ2-1; TRBD2 might be the D (5 bases). The CDR3 is made up of 15 amino acids. V was clipped by 7 bases and J by 1 base, with 14 bases between them. From germline, CDR1 is MDHEN and CDR2 SYDVKM.

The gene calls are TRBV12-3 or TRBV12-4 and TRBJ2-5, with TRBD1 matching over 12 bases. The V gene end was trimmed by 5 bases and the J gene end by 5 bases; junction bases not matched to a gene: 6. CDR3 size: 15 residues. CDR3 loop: CASSPTGTGGETQYF. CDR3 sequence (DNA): TGTGCCAGCAGTCCCACCGGGACAGGGGGCGAGACCCAGTACTTC.

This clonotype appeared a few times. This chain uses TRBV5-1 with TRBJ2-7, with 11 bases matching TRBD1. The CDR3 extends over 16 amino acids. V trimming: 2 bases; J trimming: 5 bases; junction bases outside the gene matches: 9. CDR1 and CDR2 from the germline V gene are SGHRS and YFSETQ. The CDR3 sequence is CASSFGYGQGADEQYF. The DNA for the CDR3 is TGCGCCAGCAGCTTCGGGTACGGACAGGGGGCCGACGAGCAGTACTTC.

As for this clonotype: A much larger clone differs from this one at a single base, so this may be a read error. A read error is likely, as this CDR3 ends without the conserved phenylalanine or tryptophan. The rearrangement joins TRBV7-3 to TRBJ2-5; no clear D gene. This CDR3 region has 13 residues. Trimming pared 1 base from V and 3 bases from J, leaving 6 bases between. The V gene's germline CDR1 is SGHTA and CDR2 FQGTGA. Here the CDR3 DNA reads TGTGCCAGCAGCTTAAGTACCGAAGAGACCCAGTACCTC. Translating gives CASSLSTEETQYL.

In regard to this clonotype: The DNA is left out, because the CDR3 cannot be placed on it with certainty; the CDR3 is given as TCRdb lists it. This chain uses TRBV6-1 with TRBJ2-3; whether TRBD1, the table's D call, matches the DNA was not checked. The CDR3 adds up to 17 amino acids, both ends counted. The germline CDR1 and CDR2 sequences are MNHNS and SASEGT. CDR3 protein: CASSENVWGGGTDTQYF.

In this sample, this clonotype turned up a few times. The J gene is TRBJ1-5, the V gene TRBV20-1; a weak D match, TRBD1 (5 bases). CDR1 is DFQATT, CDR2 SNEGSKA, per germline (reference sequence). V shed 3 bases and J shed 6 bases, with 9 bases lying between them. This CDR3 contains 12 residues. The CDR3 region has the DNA TGCAGTGCTAGGGGGGGGTTTCAGCCCCAGCATTTT. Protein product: CSARGGFQPQHF.

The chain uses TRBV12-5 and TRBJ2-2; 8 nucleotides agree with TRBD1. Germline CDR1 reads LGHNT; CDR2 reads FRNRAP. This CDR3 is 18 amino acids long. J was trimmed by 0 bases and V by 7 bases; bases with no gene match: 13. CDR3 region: CASAWTGLNDPNTGELFF. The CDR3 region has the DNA TGTGCTAGTGCCTGGACAGGGCTGAATGACCCGAACACCGGGGAGCTGTTTTTT.

The CDR3 reads CASSNPPYGYTF. The CDR3 coding sequence is TGTGCCAGCAGTAACCCTCCCTATGGCTACACCTTC. This chain uses TRBV12-3 or TRBV12-4 with TRBJ1-2; D gene ambiguous. The CDR3 is 12 residues long. Trimming shortened V by 5 bases and J by 4 bases, and 8 bases separated the two germline ends.

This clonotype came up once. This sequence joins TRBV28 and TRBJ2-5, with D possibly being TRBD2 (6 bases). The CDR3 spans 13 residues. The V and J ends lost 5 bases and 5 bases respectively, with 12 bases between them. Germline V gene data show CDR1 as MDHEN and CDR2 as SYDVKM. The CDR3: CASSMGGFETQYF. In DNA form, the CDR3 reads TGTGCCAGCAGTATGGGGGGTTTCGAGACCCAGTACTTC.

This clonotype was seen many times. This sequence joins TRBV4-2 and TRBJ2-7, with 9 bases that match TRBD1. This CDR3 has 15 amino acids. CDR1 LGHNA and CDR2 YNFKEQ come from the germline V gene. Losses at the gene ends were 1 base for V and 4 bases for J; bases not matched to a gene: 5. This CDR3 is CASSQGQGEGYEQYF. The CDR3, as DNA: TGTGCCAGCAGCCAAGGACAGGGGGAGGGTTACGAGCAGTACTTC.

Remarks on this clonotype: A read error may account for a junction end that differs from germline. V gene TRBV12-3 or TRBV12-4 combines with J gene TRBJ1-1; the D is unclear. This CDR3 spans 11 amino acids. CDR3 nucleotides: TGTACCAGCAGAATGAACACTGAAGCTTTCTTT. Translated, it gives CTSRMNTEAFF.